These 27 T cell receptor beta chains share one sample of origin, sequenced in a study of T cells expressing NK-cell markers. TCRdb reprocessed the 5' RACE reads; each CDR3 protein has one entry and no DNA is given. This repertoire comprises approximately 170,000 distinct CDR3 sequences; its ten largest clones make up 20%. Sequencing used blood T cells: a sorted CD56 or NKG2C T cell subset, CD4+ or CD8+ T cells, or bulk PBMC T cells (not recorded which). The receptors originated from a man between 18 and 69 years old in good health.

The chain's CDR3 is CASSSEGGEETQYF. This sequence joins TRBV6-1 and TRBJ2-5; TCRdb proposes TRBD1, but this gene call is untestable without DNA. The germline V gene has CDR1 MNHNS and CDR2 SASEGT. This CDR3 is built from 14 residues.

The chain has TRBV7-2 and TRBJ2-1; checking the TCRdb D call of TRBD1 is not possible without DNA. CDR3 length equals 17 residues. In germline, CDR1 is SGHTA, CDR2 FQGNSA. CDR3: CASSLTPGRAILDEQFF.

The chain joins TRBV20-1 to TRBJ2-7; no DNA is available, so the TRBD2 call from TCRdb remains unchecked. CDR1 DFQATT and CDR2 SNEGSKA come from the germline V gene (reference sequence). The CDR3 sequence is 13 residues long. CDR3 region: CSALPWDSEEQYF.

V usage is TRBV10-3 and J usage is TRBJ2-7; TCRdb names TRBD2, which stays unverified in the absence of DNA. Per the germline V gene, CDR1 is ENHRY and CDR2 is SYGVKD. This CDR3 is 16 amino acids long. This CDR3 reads CAISESSGGASYEQYF.

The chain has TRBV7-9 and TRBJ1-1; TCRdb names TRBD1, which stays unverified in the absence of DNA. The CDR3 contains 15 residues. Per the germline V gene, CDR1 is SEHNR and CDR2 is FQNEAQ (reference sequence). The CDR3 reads CATSTGTGFNTEAFF.

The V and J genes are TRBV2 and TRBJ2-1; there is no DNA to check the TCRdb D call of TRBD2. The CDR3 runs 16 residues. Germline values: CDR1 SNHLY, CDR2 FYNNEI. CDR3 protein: CASSEYRGGQKSEQFF. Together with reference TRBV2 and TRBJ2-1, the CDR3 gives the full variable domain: EPEVTQTPSHQVTQMGQEVILRCVPISNHLYFYWYRQILGQKVEFLVSFYNNEISEKSEIFDDQFSVERPDGSNFTLKIRSTKLEDSAMYFCASSEYRGGQKSEQFFGPGTRLTVL.

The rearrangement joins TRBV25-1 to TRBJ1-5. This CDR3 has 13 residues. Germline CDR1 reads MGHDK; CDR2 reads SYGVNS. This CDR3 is CASSESSNQPQHF.

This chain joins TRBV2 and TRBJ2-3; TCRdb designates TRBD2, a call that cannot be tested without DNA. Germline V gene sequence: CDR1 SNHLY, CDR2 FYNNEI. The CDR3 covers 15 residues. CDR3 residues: CASSGTSGVTDTQYF.

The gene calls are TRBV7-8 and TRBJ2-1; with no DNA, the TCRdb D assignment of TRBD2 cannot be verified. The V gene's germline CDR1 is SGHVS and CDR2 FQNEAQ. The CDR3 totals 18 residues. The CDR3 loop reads CASSLALVRTSVYNEQFF.

The CDR3 is CASSSPHNRETQYF. The rearrangement links TRBV7-9 to TRBJ2-5; the D gene TCRdb calls, TRBD1, cannot be checked with no DNA. Germline CDR1 SEHNR, CDR2 FQNEAQ (reference sequence). The CDR3 covers 14 residues.

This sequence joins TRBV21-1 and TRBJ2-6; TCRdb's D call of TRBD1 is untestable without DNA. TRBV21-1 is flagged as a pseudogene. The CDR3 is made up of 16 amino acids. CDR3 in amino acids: CASSKQGNSGANVLTF.

The CDR3 is CASSLTFVAGNTIYF. This chain links TRBV27 with TRBJ1-3. The CDR3 totals 15 residues. Germline CDR1 and CDR2: MNHEY and SMNVEV (reference sequence).

CDR3 amino acids: CASSREDGYTF. This chain uses TRBV7-8 with TRBJ1-2. Germline assignment: CDR1 SGHVS and CDR2 FQNEAQ. This CDR3 has 11 residues.

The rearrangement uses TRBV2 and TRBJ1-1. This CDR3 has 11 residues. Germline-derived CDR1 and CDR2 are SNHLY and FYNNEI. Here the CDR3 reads CAIQQSTEAFF.

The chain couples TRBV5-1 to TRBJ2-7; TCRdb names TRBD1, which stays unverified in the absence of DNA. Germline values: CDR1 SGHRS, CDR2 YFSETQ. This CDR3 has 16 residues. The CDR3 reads CASSPSRTGAPYEQYF.

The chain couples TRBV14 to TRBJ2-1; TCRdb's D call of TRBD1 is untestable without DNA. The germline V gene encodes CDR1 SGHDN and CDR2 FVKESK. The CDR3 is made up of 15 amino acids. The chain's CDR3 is CASSQTPAGDNEQFF. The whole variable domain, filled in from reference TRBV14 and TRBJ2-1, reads EAGVTQFPSHSVIEKGQTVTLRCDPISGHDNLYWYRRVMGKEIKFLLHFVKESKQDESGMPNNRFLAERTGGTYSTLKVQPAELEDSGVYFCASSQTPAGDNEQFFGPGTRLTVL.

This CDR3 reads CATSREGYLVTEAFF. The gene calls are TRBV15 and TRBJ1-1. The CDR3 is 15 residues long. Looked up from germline, CDR1 is LNHNV and CDR2 is YYDKDF (reference sequence).

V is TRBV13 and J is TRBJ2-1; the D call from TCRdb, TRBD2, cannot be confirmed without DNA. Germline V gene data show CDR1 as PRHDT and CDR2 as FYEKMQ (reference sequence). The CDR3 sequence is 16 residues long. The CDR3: CATRDASGGGYNEQFF.

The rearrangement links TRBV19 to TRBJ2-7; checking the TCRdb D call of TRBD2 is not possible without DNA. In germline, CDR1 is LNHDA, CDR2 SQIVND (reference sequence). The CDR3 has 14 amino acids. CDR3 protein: CASGPAGGFYEQYF.

The CDR3 reads CASSYSRVNTEAFF. The chain joins TRBV6-5 to TRBJ1-1. Germline CDR1 is MNHEY and CDR2 is SVGAGI. This CDR3 is 14 amino acids long.

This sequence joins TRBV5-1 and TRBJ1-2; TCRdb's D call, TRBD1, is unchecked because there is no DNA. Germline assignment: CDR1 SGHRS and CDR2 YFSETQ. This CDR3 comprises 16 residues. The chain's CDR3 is CASSPSRGEKGYGYTF.

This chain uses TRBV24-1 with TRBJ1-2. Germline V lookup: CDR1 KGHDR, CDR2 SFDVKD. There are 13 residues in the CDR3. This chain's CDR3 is CATSEGRDYGYTF.

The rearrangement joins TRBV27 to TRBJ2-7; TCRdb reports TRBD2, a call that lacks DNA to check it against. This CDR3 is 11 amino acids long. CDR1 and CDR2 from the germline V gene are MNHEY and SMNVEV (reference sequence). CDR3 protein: CASGLLYEQYF.

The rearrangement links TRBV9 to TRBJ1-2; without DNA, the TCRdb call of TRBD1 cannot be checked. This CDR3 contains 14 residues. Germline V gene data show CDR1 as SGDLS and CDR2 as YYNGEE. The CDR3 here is CASSAAGGNDGYTF.

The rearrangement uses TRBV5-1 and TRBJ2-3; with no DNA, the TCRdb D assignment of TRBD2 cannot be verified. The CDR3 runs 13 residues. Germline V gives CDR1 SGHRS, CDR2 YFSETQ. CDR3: CASSEDPTDTQYF.

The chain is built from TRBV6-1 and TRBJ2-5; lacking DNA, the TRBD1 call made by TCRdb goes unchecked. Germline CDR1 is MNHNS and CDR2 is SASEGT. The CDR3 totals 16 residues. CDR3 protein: CASINTGATKMETQYF.

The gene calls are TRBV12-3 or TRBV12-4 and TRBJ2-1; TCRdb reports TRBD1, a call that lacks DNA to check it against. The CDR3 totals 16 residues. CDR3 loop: CASRGTGAIFYNEQFF.